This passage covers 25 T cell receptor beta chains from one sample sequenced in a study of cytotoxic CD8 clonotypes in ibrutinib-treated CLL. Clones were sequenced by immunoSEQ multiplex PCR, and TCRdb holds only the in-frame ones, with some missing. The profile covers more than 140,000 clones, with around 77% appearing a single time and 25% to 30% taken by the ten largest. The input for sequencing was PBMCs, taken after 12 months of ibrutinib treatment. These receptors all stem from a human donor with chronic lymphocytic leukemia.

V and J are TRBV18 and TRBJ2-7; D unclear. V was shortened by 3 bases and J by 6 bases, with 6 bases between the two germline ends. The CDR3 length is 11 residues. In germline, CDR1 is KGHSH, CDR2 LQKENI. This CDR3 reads CASSPESEQYF. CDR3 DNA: TGTGCCAGCTCACCTGAGAGCGAGCAGTACTTC. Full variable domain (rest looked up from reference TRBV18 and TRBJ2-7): NAGVMQNPRHLVRRRGQEARLRCSPMKGHSHVYWYRQLPEEGLKFMVYLQKENIIDESGMPKERFSAEFPKEGPSILRIQQVVRGDSAAYFCASSPESEQYFGPGTRLTVT.

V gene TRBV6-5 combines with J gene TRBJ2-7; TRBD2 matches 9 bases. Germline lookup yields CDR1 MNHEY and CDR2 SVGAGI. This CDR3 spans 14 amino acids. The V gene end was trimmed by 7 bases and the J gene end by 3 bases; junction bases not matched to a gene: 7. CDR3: CASNRLADIYEQYF. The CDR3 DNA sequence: TGTGCCAGCAACAGACTAGCGGATATCTACGAGCAGTACTTC.

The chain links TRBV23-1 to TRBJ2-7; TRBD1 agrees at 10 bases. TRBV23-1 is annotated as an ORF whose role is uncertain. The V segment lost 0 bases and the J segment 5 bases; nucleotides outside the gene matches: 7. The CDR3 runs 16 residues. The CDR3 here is CASSQSSKGQGNEQYF. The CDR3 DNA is TGCGCCAGCAGTCAATCGTCAAAGGGACAGGGGAACGAGCAGTACTTC.

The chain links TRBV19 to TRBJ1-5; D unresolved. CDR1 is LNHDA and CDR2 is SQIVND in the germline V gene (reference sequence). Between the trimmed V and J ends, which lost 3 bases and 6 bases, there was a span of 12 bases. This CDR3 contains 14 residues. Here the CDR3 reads CASSINVGSQPQHF. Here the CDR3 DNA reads TGTGCCAGTAGTATTAACGTGGGGAGTCAGCCCCAGCATTTT.

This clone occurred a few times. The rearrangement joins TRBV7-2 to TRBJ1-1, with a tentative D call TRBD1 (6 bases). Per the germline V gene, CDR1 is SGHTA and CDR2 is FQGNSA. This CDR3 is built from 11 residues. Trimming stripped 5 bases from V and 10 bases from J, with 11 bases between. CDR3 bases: TGTGCCAGCAGCCGGGGGCCAACAGCTTTCTTT. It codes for CASSRGPTAFF.

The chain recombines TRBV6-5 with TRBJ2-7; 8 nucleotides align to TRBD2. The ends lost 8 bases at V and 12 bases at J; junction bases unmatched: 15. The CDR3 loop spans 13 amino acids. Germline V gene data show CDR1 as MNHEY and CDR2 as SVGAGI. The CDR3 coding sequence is TGTGCCAGCGCCGGGAGGGGGACTCTCCCCTCGTACTTC. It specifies CASAGRGTLPSYF.

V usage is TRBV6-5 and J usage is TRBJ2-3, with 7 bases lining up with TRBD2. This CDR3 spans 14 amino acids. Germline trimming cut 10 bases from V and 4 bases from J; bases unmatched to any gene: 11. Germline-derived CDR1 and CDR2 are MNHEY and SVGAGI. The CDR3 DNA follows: TGTGCCACCTCCGGACTAGGGACCCCAGATACGCAGTATTTT. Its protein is CATSGLGTPDTQYF.

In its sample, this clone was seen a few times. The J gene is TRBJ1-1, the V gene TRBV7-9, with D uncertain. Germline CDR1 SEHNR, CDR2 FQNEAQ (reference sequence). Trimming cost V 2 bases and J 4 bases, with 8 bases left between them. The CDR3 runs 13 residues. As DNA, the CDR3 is TGTGCCAGCAGCTTAAGTGTCTCCACTGAAGCTTTCTTT. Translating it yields CASSLSVSTEAFF.

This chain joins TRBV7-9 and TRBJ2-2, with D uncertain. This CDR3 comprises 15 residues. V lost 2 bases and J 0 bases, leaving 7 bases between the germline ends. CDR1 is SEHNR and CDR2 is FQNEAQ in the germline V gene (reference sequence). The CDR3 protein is CASSLKGANTGELFF. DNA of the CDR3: TGTGCCAGCAGCTTAAAGGGTGCGAACACCGGGGAGCTGTTTTTT.

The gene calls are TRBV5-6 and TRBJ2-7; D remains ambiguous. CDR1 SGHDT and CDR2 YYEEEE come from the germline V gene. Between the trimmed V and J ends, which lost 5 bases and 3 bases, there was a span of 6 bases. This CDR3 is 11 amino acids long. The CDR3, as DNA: TGTGCCAGCAGTCTGAACTACGAGCAGTACTTC. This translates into CASSLNYEQYF.

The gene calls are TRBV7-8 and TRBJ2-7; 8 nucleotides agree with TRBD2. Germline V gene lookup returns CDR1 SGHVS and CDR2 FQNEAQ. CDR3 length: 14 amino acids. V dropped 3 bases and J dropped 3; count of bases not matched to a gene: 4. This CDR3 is CASSFSGRGYEQYF. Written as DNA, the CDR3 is TGTGCCAGCAGCTTTTCCGGGAGGGGCTACGAGCAGTACTTC.

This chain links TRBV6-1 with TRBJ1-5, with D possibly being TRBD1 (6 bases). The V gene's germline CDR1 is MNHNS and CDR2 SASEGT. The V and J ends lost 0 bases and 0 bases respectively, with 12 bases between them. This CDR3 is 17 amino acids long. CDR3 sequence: CASSEAGGHFSNQPQHF. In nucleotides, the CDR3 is TGTGCCAGCAGTGAAGCCGGGGGACACTTTAGCAATCAGCCCCAGCATTTT.

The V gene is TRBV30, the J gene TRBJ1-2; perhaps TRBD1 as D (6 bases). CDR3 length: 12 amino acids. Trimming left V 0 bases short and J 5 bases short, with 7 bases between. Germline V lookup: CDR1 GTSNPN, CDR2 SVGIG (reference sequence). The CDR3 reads CAWSVRGYGYTF. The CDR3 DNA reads TGTGCCTGGAGTGTAAGGGGGTATGGCTACACCTTC.

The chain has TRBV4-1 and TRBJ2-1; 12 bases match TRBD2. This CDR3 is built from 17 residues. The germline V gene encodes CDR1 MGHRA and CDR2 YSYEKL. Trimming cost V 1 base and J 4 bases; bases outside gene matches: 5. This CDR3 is CASSQVLAGGHYNEQFF. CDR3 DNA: TGCGCCAGCAGCCAAGTTCTAGCGGGGGGGCATTACAATGAGCAGTTCTTC.

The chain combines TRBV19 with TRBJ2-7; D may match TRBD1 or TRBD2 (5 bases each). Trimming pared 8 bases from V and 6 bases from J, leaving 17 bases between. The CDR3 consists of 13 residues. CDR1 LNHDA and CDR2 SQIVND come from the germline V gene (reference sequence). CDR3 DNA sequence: TGTGCCAGTCCCAACCGGGACCCCTGCGAGCAGTACTTC. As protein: CASPNRDPCEQYF.

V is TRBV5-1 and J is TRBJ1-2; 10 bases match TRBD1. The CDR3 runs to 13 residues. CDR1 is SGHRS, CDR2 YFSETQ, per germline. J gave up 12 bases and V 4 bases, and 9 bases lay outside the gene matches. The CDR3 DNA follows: TGCGCCAGCAGCAATGGACAGGGGGGCTCCGACACCTTC. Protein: CASSNGQGGSDTF.

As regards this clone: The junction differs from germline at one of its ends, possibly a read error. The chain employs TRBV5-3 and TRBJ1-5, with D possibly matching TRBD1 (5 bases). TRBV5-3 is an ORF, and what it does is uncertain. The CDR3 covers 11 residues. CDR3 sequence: CARSGQSAPAF. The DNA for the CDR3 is TGTGCCAGAAGTGGACAATCAGCCCCAGCATTT.

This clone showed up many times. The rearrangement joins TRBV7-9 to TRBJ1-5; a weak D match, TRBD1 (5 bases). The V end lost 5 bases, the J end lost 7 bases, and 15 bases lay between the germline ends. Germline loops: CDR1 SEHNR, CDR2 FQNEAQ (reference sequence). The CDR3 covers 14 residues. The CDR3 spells CASSVTGVGQPQHF. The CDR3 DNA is TGTGCCAGCAGCGTGACGGGGGTCGGGCAGCCCCAGCATTTT.

This CDR3 reads CASSPAGAGANVLTF. For the CDR3, the DNA is TGTGCCAGCAGCCCAGCAGGGGCTGGGGCCAACGTCCTGACTTTC. This chain connects TRBV7-9 to TRBJ2-6, with TRBD1 as a possible D gene (6 bases). The germline V and J ends were trimmed by 5 bases and 2 bases, with 10 bases remaining between them. CDR3 length: 15 amino acids. The germline gives CDR1 SEHNR, CDR2 FQNEAQ (reference sequence).

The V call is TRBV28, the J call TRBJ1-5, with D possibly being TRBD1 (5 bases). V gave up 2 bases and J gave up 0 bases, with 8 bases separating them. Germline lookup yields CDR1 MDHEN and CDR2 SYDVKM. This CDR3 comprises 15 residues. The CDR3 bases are TGTGCCAGCAGTTTAATGGGGGTTAGCAATCAGCCCCAGCATTTT. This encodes CASSLMGVSNQPQHF.

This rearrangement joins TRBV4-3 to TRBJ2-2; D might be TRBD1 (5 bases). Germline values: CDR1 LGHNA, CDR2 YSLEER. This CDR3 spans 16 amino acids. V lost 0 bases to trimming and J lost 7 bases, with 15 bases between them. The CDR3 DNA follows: TGCGCCAGCAGCCAAGAGTTGGGGCTAGTAAACGGGGAGCTGTTTTTT. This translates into CASSQELGLVNGELFF.

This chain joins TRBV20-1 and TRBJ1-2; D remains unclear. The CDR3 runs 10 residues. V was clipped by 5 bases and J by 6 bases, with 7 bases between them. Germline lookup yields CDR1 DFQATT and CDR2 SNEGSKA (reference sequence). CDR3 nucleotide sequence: TGCAGTGCTGAGAGCAATGGCTACACCTTC. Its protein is CSAESNGYTF.

Here the CDR3 DNA reads TGTGCCAGCAGTTTCTTTGCTGAGCAGTTCTTC. Encoded protein: CASSFFAEQFF. This chain connects TRBV27 to TRBJ2-1; no clear D gene. Trimming left V 3 bases short and J 9 bases short, with 6 bases between. This CDR3 spans 11 amino acids. Germline V gene sequence: CDR1 MNHEY, CDR2 SMNVEV (reference sequence).

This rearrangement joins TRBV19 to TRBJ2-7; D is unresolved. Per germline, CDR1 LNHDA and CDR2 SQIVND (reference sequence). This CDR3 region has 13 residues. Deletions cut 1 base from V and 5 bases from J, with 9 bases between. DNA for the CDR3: TGTGCCAGTAGTATAGGGGTTGGCGACGAGCAGTACTTC. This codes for CASSIGVGDEQYF.

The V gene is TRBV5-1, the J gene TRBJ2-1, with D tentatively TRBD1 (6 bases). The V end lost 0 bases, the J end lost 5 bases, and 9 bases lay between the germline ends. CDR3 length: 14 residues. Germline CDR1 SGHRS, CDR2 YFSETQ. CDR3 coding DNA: TGCGCCAGCAGCTTGGGGACAGCCAACAATGAGCAGTTCTTC. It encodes CASSLGTANNEQFF.